This passage covers 19 T cell receptor beta chains from one sample sequenced in a study of blood T cell repertoires in COVID-19. Produced via immunoSEQ multiplex PCR; TCRdb's table is partial and in-frame only. The table shows 50,000 or so clones, with around 79% occurring only once. Sequenced: peripheral blood. The source is a man aged 70-80 years with acute or convalescent COVID-19.

The chain carries TRBV7-8 and TRBJ1-6, with a possible D match to TRBD1 (5 bases). This CDR3 is built from 14 residues. The V end lost 1 base, the J end lost 7 bases, and 8 bases lay between the germline ends. The germline V gene encodes CDR1 SGHVS and CDR2 FQNEAQ. CDR3 sequence: CASSLDRTNSPLHF. DNA for the CDR3: TGTGCCAGCAGCTTAGACAGGACAAATTCACCCCTCCACTTT. The whole variable domain, remainder taken from reference TRBV7-8 and TRBJ1-6, is GAGVSQSPRYKVAKRGQDVALRCDPISGHVSLFWYQQALGQGPEFLTYFQNEAQLDKSGLPSDRFFAERPEGSVSTLKIQRTQQEDSAVYLCASSLDRTNSPLHFGNGTRLTVT.

The rearrangement links TRBV11-2 to TRBJ2-7; TRBD1 matches 8 bases. Germline values: CDR1 SGHAT, CDR2 FQNNGV. The CDR3 sequence is 16 residues long. Trimming cost V 4 bases and J 3 bases; bases outside gene matches: 11. CDR3 loop: CASSYWRDRLDYEQYF. CDR3 nucleotides: TGTGCCAGCAGCTACTGGAGGGACAGGCTCGACTACGAGCAGTACTTC.

This chain connects TRBV7-8 to TRBJ1-2; 12 nucleotides match TRBD1. Trimming took 2 bases from V and 7 from J; bases not matched to a gene: 5. CDR3 length: 15 amino acids. CDR1 and CDR2 from the germline V gene are SGHVS and FQNEAQ. CDR3 in amino acids: CASSLRDRGLAGYTF. In DNA, the CDR3 is TGTGCCAGCAGCTTAAGGGACAGGGGGCTCGCTGGCTACACCTTC.

The CDR3 is CASSGQVLANYGYTF. In DNA form, the CDR3 reads TGTGCCAGCAGCGGACAGGTGTTAGCTAACTATGGCTACACCTTC. V and J are TRBV4-2 and TRBJ1-2; 7 bases are a match to TRBD1. The CDR3 loop spans 15 amino acids. The V segment lost 5 bases and the J segment 0 bases; nucleotides outside the gene matches: 6. From germline, CDR1 is LGHNA and CDR2 YNFKEQ.

This sequence joins TRBV7-2 and TRBJ2-7; 11 nucleotides line up with TRBD2. V shed 1 base, J shed 2 bases, and the junction held 10 bases outside the gene matches. Germline values: CDR1 SGHTA, CDR2 FQGNSA. The CDR3 covers 18 residues. DNA of the CDR3: TGTGCCAGCAGCTTAGTCTCTCTAGCGGGAGGACCCACCTACGAGCAGTACTTC. This codes for CASSLVSLAGGPTYEQYF.

The V call is TRBV7-8, the J call TRBJ2-1; 7 bases map to TRBD2. Per the germline V gene, CDR1 is SGHVS and CDR2 is FQNEAQ. The CDR3 is made up of 15 amino acids. The V and J ends lost 1 base and 4 bases, in that order; junction bases with no gene match: 4. This CDR3 reads CASSLVLAAYNEQFF. CDR3 nucleotides: TGTGCCAGCAGCTTAGTCCTAGCGGCATACAATGAGCAGTTCTTC.

The chain links TRBV7-2 to TRBJ1-2; 10 bases agree with TRBD1. CDR3 length equals 17 residues. V gave up 5 bases and J gave up 4 bases; unmatched junction bases: 13. The V gene's germline CDR1 is SGHTA and CDR2 FQGNSA. CDR3 protein: CASSTDPGQGISYGYTF. In DNA, the CDR3 is TGTGCCAGCAGCACGGACCCGGGACAGGGGATAAGCTATGGCTACACCTTC.

This rearrangement joins TRBV2 to TRBJ2-2, with D unclear. The V end lost 0 bases, the J end lost 7 bases, and 6 bases lay between the germline ends. The germline V gene encodes CDR1 SNHLY and CDR2 FYNNEI. This CDR3 is built from 13 residues. The CDR3 loop is CASSEAPGGELFF. DNA of the CDR3: TGTGCCAGCAGTGAAGCCCCGGGCGGGGAGCTGTTTTTT. The entire variable domain, with the rest obtained from reference TRBV2 and TRBJ2-2, is as follows: EPEVTQTPSHQVTQMGQEVILRCVPISNHLYFYWYRQILGQKVEFLVSFYNNEISEKSEIFDDQFSVERPDGSNFTLKIRSTKLEDSAMYFCASSEAPGGELFFGEGSRLTVL.

The genes are TRBV5-4 and TRBJ2-3; 9 bases agree with TRBD2. The V and J ends lost 0 bases and 2 bases, in that order; junction bases with no gene match: 4. Germline V gene sequence: CDR1 SGHNT, CDR2 YYREEE (reference sequence). The CDR3 consists of 16 residues. CDR3: CASSLVASGNTDTQYF. The CDR3, as DNA: TGTGCCAGCAGCTTGGTAGCTAGCGGGAACACAGATACGCAGTATTTT.

The chain carries TRBV4-2 and TRBJ1-4; a weak D match, TRBD1 (6 bases). V lost 0 bases to trimming and J lost 7 bases, with 18 bases between them. This CDR3 region has 17 residues. Germline V lookup: CDR1 LGHNA, CDR2 YNFKEQ. CDR3 DNA: TGTGCCAGCAGCCAAGAGGGGAGATGGACAGAGGGTGAAAAACTGTTTTTT. This gives the protein CASSQEGRWTEGEKLFF.

The rearrangement joins TRBV5-1 to TRBJ2-2; TRBD1 is a possible D gene (6 bases). Germline CDR1 and CDR2: SGHRS and YFSETQ. The CDR3 length is 14 residues. V lost 7 bases, J lost 1 base, and 11 bases lay in between. CDR3 in amino acids: CASQRQVNTGELFF. The CDR3 coding sequence is TGCGCCAGCCAACGACAGGTGAACACCGGGGAGCTGTTTTTT.

The V and J genes are TRBV20-1 and TRBJ2-3, with 8 bases lining up with TRBD2. Trimming took 3 bases from V and 0 from J; bases not matched to a gene: 5. CDR1 DFQATT and CDR2 SNEGSKA come from the germline V gene (reference sequence). The CDR3 has 15 residues. The CDR3 nucleotides read TGCAGTGCTAGTCAGCCTAGCGGGAGCACAGATACGCAGTATTTT. Residues: CSASQPSGSTDTQYF.

V gene TRBV7-9 combines with J gene TRBJ2-5; 9 positions agree with TRBD1. V shed 5 bases, J shed 2 bases, and the junction held 9 bases outside the gene matches. Germline CDR1 and CDR2: SEHNR and FQNEAQ (reference sequence). The CDR3 has 16 amino acids. The CDR3 is CASSQGQGRGQETQYF. Here the CDR3 DNA reads TGTGCCAGCAGCCAGGGACAGGGAAGAGGGCAAGAGACCCAGTACTTC.

The gene calls are TRBV11-3 and TRBJ2-1; 7 bases fit TRBD1. The CDR3 covers 13 residues. Germline V gene data show CDR1 as SGHNT and CDR2 as YENEEA. The J segment lost 7 bases and the V segment lost 6 bases, leaving 6 bases of the junction unmatched. CDR3 region: CASRPTGLNEQFF. In DNA form, the CDR3 reads TGTGCCAGCAGACCGACAGGGCTGAATGAGCAGTTCTTC.

V is TRBV4-1 and J is TRBJ1-1; TRBD1 agrees at 8 bases. Germline CDR1 reads MGHRA; CDR2 reads YSYEKL. The trim removed 3 bases at V and 5 bases at J, leaving 11 bases unmatched. This CDR3 is built from 16 residues. CDR3 in DNA: TGCGCCAGCAGCCAGGAAACAGGGGGAGCGTGGACTGAAGCTTTCTTT. Translated: CASSQETGGAWTEAFF.

The V gene is TRBV7-8, the J gene TRBJ2-5, with 7 nucleotides matching TRBD1. The CDR3 consists of 14 residues. Germline V gene sequence: CDR1 SGHVS, CDR2 FQNEAQ. V lost 5 bases to trimming and J lost 2 bases; unmatched junction nucleotides: 5. The CDR3 spells CASSLGTAQETQYF. The DNA for the CDR3 is TGTGCCAGCAGCCTCGGGACAGCACAAGAGACCCAGTACTTC.

The chain has TRBV5-6 and TRBJ2-5, with D possibly being TRBD2 (5 bases). The germline V and J ends were trimmed by 1 base and 5 bases, with 9 bases remaining between them. The germline V gene has CDR1 SGHDT and CDR2 YYEEEE. CDR3 length: 13 amino acids. CDR3 coding DNA: TGTGCCAGCAGCTTGACAAGAGGGGAGACCCAGTACTTC. Protein: CASSLTRGETQYF.

The V call is TRBV7-9, the J call TRBJ2-6; D unresolved. Per the germline V gene, CDR1 is SEHNR and CDR2 is FQNEAQ (reference sequence). The CDR3 length is 14 residues. The CDR3 loop reads CRGDPSSGANVLTF. For the CDR3, the DNA is TGTCGAGGCGACCCAAGCTCTGGGGCCAACGTCCTGACTTTC. The full variable domain, completed using reference TRBV7-9 and TRBJ2-6, is DTGVSQNPRHKITKRGQNVTFRCDPISEHNRLYWYRQTLGQGPEFLTYFQNEAQLEKSRLLSDRFSAERPKGSFSTLEIQRTEQGDSAMYLCRGDPSSGANVLTFGAGSRLTVL.

This sequence joins TRBV7-9 and TRBJ2-3, with 8 nucleotides matching TRBD1. With V trimmed by 4 bases and J by 6 bases, 6 bases remained unmatched. Germline V gene data show CDR1 as SEHNR and CDR2 as FQNEAQ (reference sequence). This CDR3 has 14 residues. The CDR3 loop is CASSSDRGIDTQYF. CDR3 nucleotide sequence: TGTGCCAGCAGCTCCGACAGGGGCATTGATACGCAGTATTTT.